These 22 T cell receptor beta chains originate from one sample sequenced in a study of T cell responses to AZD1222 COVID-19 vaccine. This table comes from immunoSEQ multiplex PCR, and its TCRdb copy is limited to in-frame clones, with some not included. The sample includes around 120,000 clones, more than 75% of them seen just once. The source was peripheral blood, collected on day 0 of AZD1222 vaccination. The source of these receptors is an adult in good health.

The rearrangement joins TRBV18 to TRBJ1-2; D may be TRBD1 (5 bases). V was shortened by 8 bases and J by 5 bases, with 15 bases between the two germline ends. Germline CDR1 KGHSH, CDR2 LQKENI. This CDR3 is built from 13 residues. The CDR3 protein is CASTAVGVYGYTF. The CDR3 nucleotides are TGTGCCAGCACGGCGGTAGGGGTGTATGGCTACACCTTC.

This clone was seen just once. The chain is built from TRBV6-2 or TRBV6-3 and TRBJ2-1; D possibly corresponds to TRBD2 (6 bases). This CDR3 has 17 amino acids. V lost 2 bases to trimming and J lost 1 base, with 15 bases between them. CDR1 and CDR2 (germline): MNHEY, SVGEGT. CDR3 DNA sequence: TGTGCCAGCAGTTACATGGCTGCGGGGCAGTCCTACAATGAGCAGTTCTTC. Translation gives CASSYMAAGQSYNEQFF.

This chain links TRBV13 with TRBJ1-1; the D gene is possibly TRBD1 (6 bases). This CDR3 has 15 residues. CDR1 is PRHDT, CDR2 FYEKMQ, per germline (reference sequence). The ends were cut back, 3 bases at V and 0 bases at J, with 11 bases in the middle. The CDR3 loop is CASSFHRVMNTEAFF. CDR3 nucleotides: TGTGCCAGCAGCTTCCACAGGGTCATGAACACTGAAGCTTTCTTT. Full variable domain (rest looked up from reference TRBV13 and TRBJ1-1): AAGVIQSPRHLIKEKRETATLKCYPIPRHDTVYWYQQGPGQDPQFLISFYEKMQSDKGSIPDRFSAQQFSDYHSELNMSSLELGDSALYFCASSFHRVMNTEAFFGQGTRLTVV.

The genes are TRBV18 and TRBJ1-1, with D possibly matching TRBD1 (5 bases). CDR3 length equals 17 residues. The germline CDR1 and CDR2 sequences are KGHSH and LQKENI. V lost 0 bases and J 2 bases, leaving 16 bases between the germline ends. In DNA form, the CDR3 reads TGTGCCAGCTCACCACCGAGGTCGGGACGGATTAACACTGAAGCTTTCTTT. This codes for CASSPPRSGRINTEAFF.

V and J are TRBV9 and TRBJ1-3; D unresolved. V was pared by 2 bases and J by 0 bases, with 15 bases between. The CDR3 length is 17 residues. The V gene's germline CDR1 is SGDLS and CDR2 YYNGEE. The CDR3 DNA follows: TGTGCCAGCAGCGTGGCCCAGTTGACTAGCTCTGGAAACACCATATATTTT. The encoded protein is CASSVAQLTSSGNTIYF.

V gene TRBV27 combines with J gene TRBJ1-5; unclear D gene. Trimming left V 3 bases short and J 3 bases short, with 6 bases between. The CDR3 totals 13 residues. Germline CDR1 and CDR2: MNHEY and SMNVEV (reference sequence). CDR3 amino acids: CASSFVANQPQHF. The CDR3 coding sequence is TGTGCCAGCAGTTTTGTCGCCAATCAGCCCCAGCATTTT.

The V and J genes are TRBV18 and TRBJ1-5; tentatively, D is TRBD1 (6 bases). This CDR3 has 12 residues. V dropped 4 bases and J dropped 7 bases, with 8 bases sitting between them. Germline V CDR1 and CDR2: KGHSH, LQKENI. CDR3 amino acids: CASSLQGQPQHF. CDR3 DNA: TGTGCCAGCTCACTACAGGGCCAGCCCCAGCATTTT. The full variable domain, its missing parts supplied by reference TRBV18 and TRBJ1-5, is NAGVMQNPRHLVRRRGQEARLRCSPMKGHSHVYWYRQLPEEGLKFMVYLQKENIIDESGMPKERFSAEFPKEGPSILRIQQVVRGDSAAYFCASSLQGQPQHFGDGTRLSIL.

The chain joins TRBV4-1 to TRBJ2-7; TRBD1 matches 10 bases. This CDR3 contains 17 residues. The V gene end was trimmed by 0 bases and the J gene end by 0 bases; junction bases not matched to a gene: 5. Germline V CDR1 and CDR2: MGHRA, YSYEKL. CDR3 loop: CASSQEAGQGSSYEQYF. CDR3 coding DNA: TGCGCCAGCAGCCAAGAAGCGGGACAGGGGAGCTCCTACGAGCAGTACTTC.

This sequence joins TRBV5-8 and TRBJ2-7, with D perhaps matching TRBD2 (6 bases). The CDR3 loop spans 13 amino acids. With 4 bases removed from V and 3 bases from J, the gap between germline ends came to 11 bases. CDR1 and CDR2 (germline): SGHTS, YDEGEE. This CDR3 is CASSLRGYYEQYF. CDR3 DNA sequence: TGTGCCAGCAGCCTCCGGGGGTACTACGAGCAGTACTTC.

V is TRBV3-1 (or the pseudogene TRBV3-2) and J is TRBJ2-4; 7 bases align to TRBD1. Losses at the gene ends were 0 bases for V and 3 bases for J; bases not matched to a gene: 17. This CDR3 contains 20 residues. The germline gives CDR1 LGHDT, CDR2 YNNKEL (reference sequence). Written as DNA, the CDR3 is TGTGCCAGCAGCCAAGATTTGGGGACAGCCGCCGGACCGAGCAAAAACATTCAGTACTTC. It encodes CASSQDLGTAAGPSKNIQYF.

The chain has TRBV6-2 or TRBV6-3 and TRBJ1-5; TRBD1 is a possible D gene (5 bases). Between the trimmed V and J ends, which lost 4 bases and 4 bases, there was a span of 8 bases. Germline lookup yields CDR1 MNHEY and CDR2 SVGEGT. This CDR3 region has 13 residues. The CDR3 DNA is TGTGCCAGCAGTTGGCAGGGAAATCAGCCCCAGCATTTT. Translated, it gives CASSWQGNQPQHF.

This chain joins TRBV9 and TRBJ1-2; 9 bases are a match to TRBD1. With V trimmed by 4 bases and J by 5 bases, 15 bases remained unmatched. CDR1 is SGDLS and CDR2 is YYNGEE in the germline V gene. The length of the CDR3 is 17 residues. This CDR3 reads CASSTHPWDRAMYGYTF. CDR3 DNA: TGTGCCAGCAGCACCCACCCTTGGGACAGGGCTATGTATGGCTACACCTTC.

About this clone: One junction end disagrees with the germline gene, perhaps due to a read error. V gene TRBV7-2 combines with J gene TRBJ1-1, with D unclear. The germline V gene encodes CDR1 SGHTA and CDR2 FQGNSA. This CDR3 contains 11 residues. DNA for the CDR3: TGTGCCAGCAGCTTATACACCGAAGCTTTCTTT. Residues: CASSLYTEAFF.

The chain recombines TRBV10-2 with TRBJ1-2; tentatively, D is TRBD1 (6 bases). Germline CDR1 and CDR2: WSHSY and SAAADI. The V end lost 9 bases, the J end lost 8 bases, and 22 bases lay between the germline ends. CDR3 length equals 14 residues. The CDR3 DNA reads TGCGCCAGTACTCCCTCATTTACAGGGATCGGCTACACCTTC. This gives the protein CASTPSFTGIGYTF.

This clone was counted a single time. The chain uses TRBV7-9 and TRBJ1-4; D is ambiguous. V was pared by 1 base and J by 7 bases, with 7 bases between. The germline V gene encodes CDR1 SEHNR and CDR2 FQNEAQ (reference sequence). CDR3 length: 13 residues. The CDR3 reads CASSLGYPEKLFF. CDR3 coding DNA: TGTGCCAGCAGCTTAGGGTACCCTGAAAAACTGTTTTTT. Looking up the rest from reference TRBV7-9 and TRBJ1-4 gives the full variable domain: DTGVSQNPRHKITKRGQNVTFRCDPISEHNRLYWYRQTLGQGPEFLTYFQNEAQLEKSRLLSDRFSAERPKGSFSTLEIQRTEQGDSAMYLCASSLGYPEKLFFGSGTQLSVL.

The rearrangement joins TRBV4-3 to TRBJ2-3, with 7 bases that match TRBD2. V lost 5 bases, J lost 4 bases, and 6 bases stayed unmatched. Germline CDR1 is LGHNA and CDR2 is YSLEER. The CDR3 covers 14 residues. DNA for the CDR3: TGCGCCAGCAGCACCGCGGGGGAGGCAGATACGCAGTATTTT. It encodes CASSTAGEADTQYF.

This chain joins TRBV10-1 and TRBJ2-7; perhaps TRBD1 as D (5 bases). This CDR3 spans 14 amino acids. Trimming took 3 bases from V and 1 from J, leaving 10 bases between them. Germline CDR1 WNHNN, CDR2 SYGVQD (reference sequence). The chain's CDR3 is CASSDRDGSYEQYF. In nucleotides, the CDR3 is TGCGCCAGCAGTGACAGGGATGGATCCTACGAGCAGTACTTC.

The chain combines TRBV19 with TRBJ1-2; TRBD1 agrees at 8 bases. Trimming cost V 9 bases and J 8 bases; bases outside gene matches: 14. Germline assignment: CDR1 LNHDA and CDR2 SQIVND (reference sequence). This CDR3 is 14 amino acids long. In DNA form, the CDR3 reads TGTGCCAGCAACACACAGGGGGTCGGGGAAGGCTACACCTTC. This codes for CASNTQGVGEGYTF.

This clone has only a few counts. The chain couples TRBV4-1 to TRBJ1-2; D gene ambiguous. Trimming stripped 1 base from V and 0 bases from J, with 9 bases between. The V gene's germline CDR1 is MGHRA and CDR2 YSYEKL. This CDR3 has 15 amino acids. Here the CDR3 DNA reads TGCGCCAGCAGCCAAGGTCACATATCTAACTATGGCTACACCTTC. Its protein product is CASSQGHISNYGYTF.

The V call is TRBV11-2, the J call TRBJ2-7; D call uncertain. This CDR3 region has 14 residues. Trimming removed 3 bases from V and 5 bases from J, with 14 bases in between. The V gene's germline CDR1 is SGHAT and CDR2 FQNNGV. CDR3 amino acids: CASSFSPALDEQYF. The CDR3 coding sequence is TGTGCCAGCAGCTTCTCCCCCGCCCTCGACGAGCAGTACTTC.

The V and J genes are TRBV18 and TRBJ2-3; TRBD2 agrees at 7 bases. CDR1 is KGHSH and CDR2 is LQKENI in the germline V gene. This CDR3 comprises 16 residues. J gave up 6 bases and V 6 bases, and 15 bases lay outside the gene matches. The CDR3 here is CASSPPGSAGGDTQYF. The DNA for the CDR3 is TGTGCCAGCTCCCCCCCGGGTAGCGCCGGGGGGGATACGCAGTATTTT.

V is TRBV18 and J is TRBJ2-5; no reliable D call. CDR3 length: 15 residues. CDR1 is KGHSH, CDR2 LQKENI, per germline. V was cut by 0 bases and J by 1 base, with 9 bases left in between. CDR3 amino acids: CASSPPDARQETQYF. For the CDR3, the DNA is TGTGCCAGCTCACCACCGGACGCCCGCCAAGAGACCCAGTACTTC.